Below, one T cell receptor beta chain is given with its context. Germline lookup yields CDR1 MNHEY and CDR2 SVGAGI. The CDR3 spans 14 residues. Trimming stripped 4 bases from V and 2 bases from J, with 11 bases between. In the study's own analysis: Amplification of reference gene primers was used by the study to estimate nucleated cell counts. Repertoires were generated with immunoSEQ multiplex PCR, while TCRdb's copy carries only in-frame clones and drops some. Clone size and V and J calls were adopted from that table, with D and trimming inferred from the DNA. The sample has approximately 75,000 clones, roughly 88% seen once; the top ten hold about 22%. This entry belongs to a study of blood T cell repertoires in COVID-19. The overall study: Samples representing acute and convalescent COVID-19 were sourced from the United States, Italy and Spain. From T cells, B-cell-depleted T cells, or PBMCs came the material, which was cDNA or gDNA.

The genes are TRBV6-5 and TRBJ1-1; perhaps TRBD1 as D (6 bases). The TCR originated in a woman aged 50 to 65 with acute or convalescent COVID-19. The specimen was peripheral blood. The CDR3 bases are TGTGCCAGCAGTTTAAGGACAGCTAACACTGAAGCTTTCTTT. It encodes CASSLRTANTEAFF.